Reported below is one T cell receptor beta chain. Its antigen is still unknown. The data originate from a study of cytomegalovirus exposure and HLA in healthy donors. Separation from the roughly 670-subject first cohort characterized the roughly 110-subject validation cohort, to which the donors belonged. CDR3 length equals 16 residues. Germline lookup yields CDR1 SGHDT and CDR2 YYEEEE. The V end was cut by 6 bases, the J end by 1 base, with 17 bases between. Study-wide points: Three CMV-associated chains were confirmed in vitro to be specific for CMV antigens. Accounts indicate the classifier identified cytomegalovirus status with strong specificity and sensitivity. Researchers catalogued some 160 TCR beta chains as cytomegalovirus-associated.

Clones were read by immunoSEQ multiplex PCR, and TCRdb kept only the in-frame ones, dropping some. The profile covers some 220,000 clones, with 85% to 95% appearing a single time and approximately 0.99% taken by the ten largest. The receptor was derived from a woman aged 18-29 years in good health and CMV-seronegative. The V gene is TRBV5-6, the J gene TRBJ2-1; D might be TRBD1 (6 bases). Sequencing used PBMCs. The CDR3 loop reads CASNEYRTASYNEQFF. The DNA for the CDR3 is TGTGCCAGCAACGAATACAGGACAGCTTCCTACAATGAGCAGTTCTTC. The variable domain in full, completed from reference TRBV5-6 and TRBJ2-1, reads DAGVTQSPTHLIKTRGQQVTLRCSPKSGHDTVSWYQQALGQGPQFIFQYYEEEERQRGNFPDRFSGHQFPNYSSELNVNALLLGDSALYLCASNEYRTASYNEQFFGPGTRLTVL.